The rows below give T cell receptor beta chains drawn from one sample of a study of T cell repertoires in cytomegalovirus infection. These receptors' targets are unknown. MiXCR was run by TCRdb on the reads, yielding one entry per CDR3 protein. The sample carries around 25,000 distinct CDR3 sequences, 20% to 25% recorded once. The sample in question was CD8+ T cells from cultured PBMCs, obtained from culture after CMV antigen stimulation. Source of these receptors: a human donor in good health (CMV status not recorded). Some clones in this sample may be carry-over from other donors' samples. Each CDR3 is given with its conserved first and last residue. D genes are given only for firm matches. Only part of the rows carry a size: once, few, many, or a class if the clone is expanded.

D: -
V: TRBV14
J: TRBJ2-1
size: many
CDR3: CASSQVPGIEQFF
DNA: TGTGCCAGCAGCCAAGTTCCAGGGATCGAGCAGTTCTTC

D: TRBD1
V: TRBV20-1
J: TRBJ1-1
size: -
CDR3: CSARSRDRGTEAFF
DNA: TGCAGTGCTAGATCCCGGGACAGGGGCACTGAAGCTTTCTTT

D: -
V: TRBV4-1
J: TRBJ2-3
size: -
CDR3: CASSQVSGDTQYF
DNA: TGCGCCAGCAGCCAAGTTTCGGGAGATACGCAGTATTTT

D: -
V: TRBV6-1
J: TRBJ1-2
size: few
CDR3: CASSEAIWRCTF
DNA: TGTGCCAGCAGTGAAGCGATTTGGCGGTGCACCTTC

D: TRBD2
V: TRBV4-2
J: TRBJ2-1
size: few
CDR3: CASSQGSGGLNEQFF
DNA: TGTGCCAGCAGCCAAGGAAGCGGGGGTCTCAATGAGCAGTTCTTC

D: -
V: TRBV3-1
J: TRBJ1-1
size: -
CDR3: CASSARDGYTEAFF
DNA: TGTGCCAGCAGCGCCCGGGACGGTTACACTGAAGCTTTCTTT

D: -
V: TRBV4-2
J: TRBJ2-5
size: many
CDR3: CASSQEMVETQYF
DNA: TGTGCCAGCAGCCAAGAAATGGTGGAGACCCAGTACTTC

D: -
V: TRBV11-3
J: TRBJ2-1
size: -
CDR3: CASSLGKYNEQFF
DNA: TGTGCCAGCAGCTTGGGCAAGTACAATGAGCAGTTCTTC

D: -
V: TRBV5-5
J: TRBJ2-7
size: many
CDR3: CASSFGYSYEQYF
DNA: TGTGCCAGCAGCTTCGGGTACAGCTACGAGCAGTACTTC

D: -
V: TRBV7-2
J: TRBJ2-4
size: many
CDR3: CASGRSPKNIQYF
DNA: TGTGCCAGCGGCAGGAGCCCCAAAAACATTCAGTACTTC

D: -
V: TRBV7-8
J: TRBJ2-2
size: many
CDR3: CASSLDPSRGGNTGELFF
DNA: TGTGCCAGCAGCTTAGACCCTAGCCGTGGGGGGAACACCGGGGAGCTGTTTTTT

D: TRBD2
V: TRBV6-2/TRBV6-3
J: TRBJ2-3
size: -
CDR3: CASRFGGDTDTQYF
DNA: TGTGCCAGCAGGTTCGGGGGGGATACAGATACGCAGTATTTT

D: TRBD1
V: TRBV7-9
J: TRBJ1-5
size: -
CDR3: CASSRTGTGNQPQHF
DNA: TGTGCCAGCAGCCGTACCGGGACAGGGAACCAGCCCCAGCATTTT

D: TRBD1
V: TRBV27
J: TRBJ1-6
size: -
CDR3: CASWGTGNSPLHF
DNA: TGTGCCAGCTGGGGGACAGGGAATTCACCCCTCCACTTT

D: -
V: TRBV27
J: TRBJ1-2
size: -
CDR3: CASSLYPIQNYGYTF
DNA: TGTGCCAGCAGTCTCTACCCCATACAGAACTATGGCTACACCTTC

D: -
V: TRBV12-3/TRBV12-4
J: TRBJ1-2
size: few
CDR3: CASGDRRYGYTF
DNA: TGTGCCAGCGGAGACCGGAGATATGGCTACACCTTC

D: -
V: TRBV24-1
J: TRBJ1-1
size: once
CDR3: CATSDYGAMNTEAFF
DNA: TGTGCCACCAGTGACTACGGAGCCATGAACACTGAAGCTTTCTTT

D: TRBD1
V: TRBV4-3
J: TRBJ2-7
size: -
CDR3: CASSQDLTQGASYEQYF
DNA: TGCGCCAGCAGCCAAGATTTAACGCAGGGGGCCTCCTACGAGCAGTACTTC

D: -
V: TRBV7-2
J: TRBJ2-3
size: many
CDR3: CASSPNPGPSTDTQYF
DNA: TGTGCCAGCAGCCCGAACCCGGGACCTAGCACAGATACGCAGTATTTT

D: -
V: TRBV4-1
J: TRBJ2-5
size: once
CDR3: CASSGRFAETQYF
DNA: TGCGCCAGCAGCGGGCGTTTCGCAGAGACCCAGTACTTC

D: TRBD1
V: TRBV6-2/TRBV6-3
J: TRBJ1-3
size: few
CDR3: CASGHRTGVDERRNTIYF
DNA: TGTGCCAGCGGTCACAGGACAGGGGTTGACGAACGACGAAACACCATATATTTT

D: -
V: TRBV19
J: TRBJ1-6
size: few
CDR3: CASSIIWGDPNSSPLHF
DNA: TGTGCCAGTAGTATAATCTGGGGGGACCCCAATTCATCACCCCTCCACTTT

D: -
V: TRBV11-2
J: TRBJ1-2
size: many
CDR3: CASSPLGRRPYGYTF
DNA: TGTGCCAGCAGCCCCCTCGGGAGAAGGCCCTATGGCTACACCTTC

D: TRBD1
V: TRBV10-3
J: TRBJ2-2
size: few
CDR3: CAISEGTGMGTGELFF
DNA: TGTGCCATCAGTGAGGGGACAGGGATGGGCACCGGGGAGCTGTTTTTT

D: TRBD2
V: TRBV3-1
J: TRBJ2-1
size: -
CDR3: CASSHGLAYEQFF
DNA: TGTGCCAGCAGCCATGGACTAGCGTATGAGCAGTTCTTC

D: -
V: TRBV7-9
J: TRBJ2-1
size: many
CDR3: CASRMTVSSYNEQFF
DNA: TGTGCCAGCAGGATGACAGTGAGCTCCTACAATGAGCAGTTCTTC

D: TRBD1
V: TRBV5-5
J: TRBJ2-7
size: -
CDR3: CASSPMTGTDEQYF
DNA: TGTGCCAGCAGCCCCATGACAGGGACCGACGAGCAGTACTTC

D: -
V: TRBV7-3
J: TRBJ2-7
size: -
CDR3: CASSRRAYEQYF
DNA: TGTGCCAGCAGCCGCAGGGCCTACGAGCAGTACTTC

D: -
V: TRBV6-2/TRBV6-3
J: TRBJ2-1
size: -
CDR3: CASSYRGTSRNNEQFF
DNA: TGTGCCAGCAGTTATCGAGGGACCTCCAGGAACAATGAGCAGTTCTTC

D: TRBD2
V: TRBV7-8
J: TRBJ2-7
size: many
CDR3: CASSPGGAYSYEQYF
DNA: TGTGCCAGCAGCCCCGGGGGGGCCTATTCCTACGAGCAGTACTTC

D: TRBD2
V: TRBV6-1
J: TRBJ2-3
size: many
CDR3: CASSEVAGGPDTQYF
DNA: TGTGCCAGCAGTGAAGTAGCGGGGGGCCCAGATACGCAGTATTTT

D: -
V: TRBV3-1
J: TRBJ1-2
size: -
CDR3: CASSQGMASYGYTF
DNA: TGTGCCAGCAGCCAAGGTATGGCCTCCTATGGCTACACCTTC

D: TRBD1
V: TRBV5-5
J: TRBJ2-1
size: -
CDR3: CASSPTWDRYNEQFF
DNA: TGTGCCAGCAGCCCCACCTGGGACAGATACAATGAGCAGTTCTTC

D: TRBD2
V: TRBV6-5
J: TRBJ2-7
size: -
CDR3: CASSYGGVSQAGDEQYF
DNA: TGTGCCAGCAGTTACGGGGGGGTATCCCAGGCCGGCGACGAGCAGTACTTC

D: TRBD1
V: TRBV6-6
J: TRBJ1-2
size: -
CDR3: CASSSPVDRGYGYTF
DNA: TGTGCCAGCAGTTCCCCGGTAGACAGGGGCTATGGCTACACCTTC

D: -
V: TRBV9
J: TRBJ2-3
size: few
CDR3: CASSVSTFPSTDTQYF
DNA: TGTGCCAGCAGCGTATCGACCTTTCCTAGCACAGATACGCAGTATTTT

D: -
V: TRBV27
J: TRBJ2-2
size: many
CDR3: CASSFVWNTGELFF
DNA: TGTGCCAGCAGTTTTGTCTGGAACACCGGGGAGCTGTTTTTT

D: -
V: TRBV7-3
J: TRBJ1-1
size: few
CDR3: CASSLTASTEAFF
DNA: TGTGCCAGCAGCTTAACGGCTAGCACTGAAGCTTTCTTT

D: -
V: TRBV7-8
J: TRBJ2-7
size: many
CDR3: CASSLVAGSYEQYF
DNA: TGTGCCAGCAGCTTAGTCGCAGGGTCCTACGAGCAGTACTTC

D: -
V: TRBV7-8
J: TRBJ2-2
size: many
CDR3: CASTPYVGGGELFF
DNA: TGTGCCAGCACGCCATATGTCGGGGGCGGGGAGCTGTTTTTT

D: TRBD1
V: TRBV6-2/TRBV6-3
J: TRBJ1-6
size: -
CDR3: CASSYYRGPTSPLHF
DNA: TGTGCCAGCAGTTACTACAGGGGTCCCACATCACCCCTCCACTTT

D: -
V: TRBV6-2/TRBV6-3
J: TRBJ1-5
size: -
CDR3: CASSYGQGTQPQHF
DNA: TGTGCCAGCAGTTACGGGCAGGGAACTCAGCCCCAGCATTTT

D: TRBD1
V: TRBV6-4
J: TRBJ2-3
size: many
CDR3: CASSGSGTGAPDTQYF
DNA: TGTGCCAGCAGTGGATCCGGGACAGGGGCCCCAGATACGCAGTATTTT